This record looks at one T cell receptor beta chain sequence and its context. The specificity of this receptor is unknown. Per-base qualities were not stored, and no clone one base away is much larger. This specimen comes from a study of blood T cell repertoires in COVID-19 (TCRdb year 2020). About the investigation overall: Samples covering the acute and convalescent phases of COVID-19 were provided by collaborators in the United States, Italy and Spain. HLA class I and class II types, where available, came from metadata supplied by the sample provider rather than from assay-based typing. Subjects who had been exposed to COVID-19, were actively infected with it, or had recovered from it provided the deeply sampled blood TCRbeta repertoires that made up the dataset. The prospective study material was composed of cDNA or gDNA derived from T cells, B-cell-depleted T cells, or PBMCs. Sample metadata almost always included a de-identified subject ID, COVID-19 status, age in years and sex. The samples were drawn from two sources: the first 160 participants of the ongoing ImmuneRACE study, and over 950 subjects contributed by 6 global collaborators. The repertoires were made available in a free public database intended to serve as a resource for research on the immune response to SARS-CoV-2. Paper-wide results and their limitations: The amount of clinical and demographic metadata varied by source and participant and was provided uncurated.

The germline V gene encodes CDR1 SGHRS and CDR2 YFSETQ. Relative to germline, V is missing 4 bases and J is missing 1 base, with 3 bases of the junction outside any gene match. There are 16 amino acids in the CDR3, from cysteine to phenylalanine inclusive. Just CDR3 DNA is preserved here, 48 bases in frame from base 1. The immunoSEQ Assay, a bias-controlled multiplex PCR, was used to amplify TCRbeta CDR3 regions from genomic DNA. Turning to the authors' computational methods: The number of nucleated cells in each sample was estimated by amplification of reference gene primers within the assay. To quantify the absolute abundance of each unique TCRbeta CDR3 rearrangement, sequence reads were collapsed and filtered. For each sample, productive Simpson clonality was calculated as the square root of Simpson's diversity index over productive rearrangements. In its TCRdb copy, this immuneACCESS table keeps in-frame sequences only and misses some clones. Where compared with another copy, unresolved V genes explain less than half of these, and the others have no known cause. The V and J calls and clone size come from that table; D and trimming were worked out from the DNA. For this sample there are about 230,000 clones; under 90% appear just once. The ten biggest clones cover approximately 10% of the sample.

One collaborating source in Seattle enrolled patients during active infection and followed them longitudinally through the course of disease. The collaborating institutions used their own protocols to collect whole blood in K2EDTA tubes. For TCRbeta analysis, collaborator samples were shipped as frozen whole blood, as isolated PBMCs, or as DNA extracted from either sample type. The origin of this receptor is a man between 50 and 59 years old with COVID-19, enrolled during active disease. This chain joins TRBV5-1 to TRBJ2-5; TRBD2 aligns with 14 central bases. The specimen was peripheral blood. The DNA sequence is as follows: TGCGCCAGCAGCCCGGGACTAGCGGGGGTCCAAGAGACCCAGTACTTC. This encodes CASSPGLAGVQETQYF.